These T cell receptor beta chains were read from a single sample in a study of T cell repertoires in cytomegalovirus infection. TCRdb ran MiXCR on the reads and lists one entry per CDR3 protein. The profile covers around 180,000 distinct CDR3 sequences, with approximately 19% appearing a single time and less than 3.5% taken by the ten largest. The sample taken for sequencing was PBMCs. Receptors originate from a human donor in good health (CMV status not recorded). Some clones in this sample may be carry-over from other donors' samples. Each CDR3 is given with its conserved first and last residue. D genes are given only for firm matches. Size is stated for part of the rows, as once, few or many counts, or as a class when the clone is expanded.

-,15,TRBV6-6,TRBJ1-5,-,TGTGCCAGCAAAGACAGGCGAGATAGCAATCAGCCCCAGCATTTT,CASKDRRDSNQPQHF
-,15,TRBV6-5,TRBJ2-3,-,TGTGCCAGCAGTCCGAACAGGGCATCCACAGATACGCAGTATTTT,CASSPNRASTDTQYF
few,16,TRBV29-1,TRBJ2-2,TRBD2,TGCAGCGTTGAATTGGTAGCGGGAAGGGCGACCGGGGAGCTGTTTTTT,CSVELVAGRATGELFF
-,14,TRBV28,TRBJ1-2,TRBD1,TGTGCCAGCAGTCTGACAGGGGTATCGAATGGCTACACCTTC,CASSLTGVSNGYTF
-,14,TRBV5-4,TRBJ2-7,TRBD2,TGTGCCAGCAGCTCGCGGACTAGCGAATACGAGCAGTACTTC,CASSSRTSEYEQYF
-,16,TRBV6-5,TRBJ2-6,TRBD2,TGTGCCAGCAGTTCGCCGGGGGGCTCTGGGGCCAACGTCCTGACTTTC,CASSSPGGSGANVLTF
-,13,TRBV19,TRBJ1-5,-,TGTGCCAGTAGTATTGGTCCCAATCAGCCCCAGCATTTT,CASSIGPNQPQHF
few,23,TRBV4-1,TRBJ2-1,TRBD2,TGCGCCAGCAGCCAAGATCAGTCATGGCTAGCGGGAGGGCCCGGGAGGGGCTACAATGAGCAGTTCTTC,CASSQDQSWLAGGPGRGYNEQFF
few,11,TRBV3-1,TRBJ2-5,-,TGTGCCAGCAGCCGGGTAGAGACCCAGTACTTC,CASSRVETQYF
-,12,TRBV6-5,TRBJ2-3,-,TGTGCCAGCAGTTACCTGGGGGGTACGCAGTATTTT,CASSYLGGTQYF
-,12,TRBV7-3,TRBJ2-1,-,TGTGCCAGCGGGAGGCCCAACAATGAGCAGTTCTTC,CASGRPNNEQFF
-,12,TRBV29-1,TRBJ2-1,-,TGCAGCGTGAAGGGGGATTATAATGAGCAGTTCTTC,CSVKGDYNEQFF
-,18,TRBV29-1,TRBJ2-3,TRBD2,TGCAGCGCCCCGGACTGGACTAGCGGGGGGGCTAGCACAGATACGCAGTATTTT,CSAPDWTSGGASTDTQYF
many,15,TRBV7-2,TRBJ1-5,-,TGTGCCAGCAGCTTAGCAACAGGGCTGGGACAGCCCCAGCATTTT,CASSLATGLGQPQHF
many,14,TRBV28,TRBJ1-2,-,TGTGCCAGCAGCTCCGGGCCCCCGAACTATGGCTACACCTTC,CASSSGPPNYGYTF
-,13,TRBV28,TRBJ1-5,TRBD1,TGTGCCAGCAGCGTACAGGGGCATCAGCCCCAGCATTTT,CASSVQGHQPQHF
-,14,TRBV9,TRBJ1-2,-,TGTGCCAGCAGCCCGTCAGACAGTCAATATGGCTACACCTTC,CASSPSDSQYGYTF
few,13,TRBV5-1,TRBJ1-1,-,TGCGCCAGCAGCTTGATCCCCAACACTGAAGCTTTCTTT,CASSLIPNTEAFF
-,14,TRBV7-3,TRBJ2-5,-,TGTGCCAGCAGCTTAACGTCCTCAGAAGAGACCCAGTACTTC,CASSLTSSEETQYF
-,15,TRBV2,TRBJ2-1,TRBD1,TGTGCCAGCAGTTTCGACAGGGGGTCGCACAATGAGCAGTTCTTC,CASSFDRGSHNEQFF
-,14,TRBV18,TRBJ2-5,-,TGTGCCAGCTCACCCCCTGAATGGGAAGAGACCCAGTACTTC,CASSPPEWEETQYF
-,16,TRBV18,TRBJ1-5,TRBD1,TGTGCCAGCTCACTCGACAGGGCAGGGCTCAATCAGCCCCAGCATTTT,CASSLDRAGLNQPQHF
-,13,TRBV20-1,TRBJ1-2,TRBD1,TGCAGTGCCACCGACAGGGGCAGGGATGGCTACACCTTC,CSATDRGRDGYTF
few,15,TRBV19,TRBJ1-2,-,TGTGCCAGTAGTTATTCGGCATCATCCCGATGGGGCTACACCTTC,CASSYSASSRWGYTF
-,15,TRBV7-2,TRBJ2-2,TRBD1,TGTGCCAGCAGCTCGGGACAGGGGGCTTTCGGGGAGCTGTTTTTT,CASSSGQGAFGELFF
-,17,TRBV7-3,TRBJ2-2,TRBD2,TGTGCCAGCAGCTCCACCCTAGCGGGGGGTCGCACCGGGGAGCTGTTTTTT,CASSSTLAGGRTGELFF
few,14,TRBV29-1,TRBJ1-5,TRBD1,TGCAGCGCCGAGACAGGGGATCGTAATCAGCCCCAGCATTTT,CSAETGDRNQPQHF
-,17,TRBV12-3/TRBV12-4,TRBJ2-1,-,TGTGCCAGCAGTTTAAAAATGGGACTCACATCCTACAATGAGCAGTTCTTC,CASSLKMGLTSYNEQFF
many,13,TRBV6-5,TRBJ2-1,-,TGTGCCAGCAGTTACTGGGAGAACAATGAGCAGTTCTTC,CASSYWENNEQFF
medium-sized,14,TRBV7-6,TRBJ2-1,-,TGTGCCAGCAGCTTAGAGTCCAGATACAATGAGCAGTTCTTC,CASSLESRYNEQFF
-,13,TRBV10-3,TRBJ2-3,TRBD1,TGTGCCATCAGTAAGGGTCTGGGACAGGTCCAGTATTTT,CAISKGLGQVQYF
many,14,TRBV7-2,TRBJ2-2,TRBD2,TGTGCCAGCAGCAGCGGGACTGCCCCCGGGGAGCTGTTTTTT,CASSSGTAPGELFF
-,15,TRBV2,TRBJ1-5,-,TGTGCCAGCAGTTCGGGCAGCCTTAGCAATCAGCCCCAGCATTTT,CASSSGSLSNQPQHF
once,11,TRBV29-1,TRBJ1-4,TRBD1,TGCAGCGCCCGATGGACAGGGCAACTGTTTTTT,CSARWTGQLFF
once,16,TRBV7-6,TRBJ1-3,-,TGTGCCAGCAGCTTAATGAGAGACAGCACTGGAAACACCGTATATTTT,CASSLMRDSTGNTVYF
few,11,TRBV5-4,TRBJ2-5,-,TGTGCCAGCATCCGGGGGGAGACCCAGTACTTC,CASIRGETQYF
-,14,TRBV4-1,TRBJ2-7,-,TGCGCCAGCAGCCAAGAAGGGGGGTCTTGGGAGCAGTACTTC,CASSQEGGSWEQYF
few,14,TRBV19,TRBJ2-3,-,TGTGCCAGTAGTATAGACGGAATCACAGATACGCAGTATTTT,CASSIDGITDTQYF
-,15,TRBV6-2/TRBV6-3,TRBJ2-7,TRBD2,TGTGCCAGCAGTTACGAACTCCGGGAGGGGTCCGAGCAGTACTTC,CASSYELREGSEQYF
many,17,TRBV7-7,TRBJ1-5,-,TGTGCCAGCAGCTTGGCGGTCGGCGGGGGCGCATATCAGCCCCAGCATTTT,CASSLAVGGGAYQPQHF
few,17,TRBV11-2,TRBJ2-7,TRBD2,TGTGCCAGCAGCTTCGGGCTAGCGGGGGGCCGTTCCTACGAGCAGTACTTC,CASSFGLAGGRSYEQYF
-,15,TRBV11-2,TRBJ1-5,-,TGTGCCAGCAGCTTAGGTGACAGGAGCAATCAGCCCCAGCATTTT,CASSLGDRSNQPQHF
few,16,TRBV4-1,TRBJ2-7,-,TGCGCCAGCAGCCAAGGATTCGTAGCAGGAGCCTACGAGCAGTACTTC,CASSQGFVAGAYEQYF
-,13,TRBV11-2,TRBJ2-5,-,TGTGCCAGCTCACTCAGGGTGGAAGAGACCCAGTACTTC,CASSLRVEETQYF